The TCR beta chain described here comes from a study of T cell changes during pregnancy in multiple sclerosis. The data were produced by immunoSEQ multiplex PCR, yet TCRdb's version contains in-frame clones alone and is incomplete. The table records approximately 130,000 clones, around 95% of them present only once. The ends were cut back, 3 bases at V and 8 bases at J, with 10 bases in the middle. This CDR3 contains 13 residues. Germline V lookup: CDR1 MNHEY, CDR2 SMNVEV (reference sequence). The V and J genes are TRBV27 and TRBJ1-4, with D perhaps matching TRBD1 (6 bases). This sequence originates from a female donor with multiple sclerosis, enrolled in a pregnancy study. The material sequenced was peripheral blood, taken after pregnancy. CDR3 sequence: CASSFRGREKLFF. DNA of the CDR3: TGTGCCAGCAGTTTCAGGGGTCGAGAAAAACTGTTTTTT.